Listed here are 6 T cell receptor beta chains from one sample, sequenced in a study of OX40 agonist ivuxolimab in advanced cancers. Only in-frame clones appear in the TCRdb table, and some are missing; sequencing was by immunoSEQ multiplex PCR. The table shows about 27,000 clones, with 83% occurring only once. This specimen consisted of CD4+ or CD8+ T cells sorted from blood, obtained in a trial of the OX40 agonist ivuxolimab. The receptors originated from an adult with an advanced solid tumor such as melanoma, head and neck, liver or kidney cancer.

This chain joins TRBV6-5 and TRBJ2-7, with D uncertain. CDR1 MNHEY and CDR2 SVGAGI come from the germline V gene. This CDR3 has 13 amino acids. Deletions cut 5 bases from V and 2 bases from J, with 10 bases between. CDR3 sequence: CASSLGSTYEQYF. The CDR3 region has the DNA TGTGCCAGCAGTCTAGGCAGTACCTACGAGCAGTACTTC.

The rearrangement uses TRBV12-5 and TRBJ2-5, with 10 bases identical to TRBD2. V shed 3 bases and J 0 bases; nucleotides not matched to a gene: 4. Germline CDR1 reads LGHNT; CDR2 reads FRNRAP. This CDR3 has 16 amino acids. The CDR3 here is CASGFIAGGNQETQYF. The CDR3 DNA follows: TGTGCTAGTGGTTTCATAGCGGGGGGAAACCAAGAGACCCAGTACTTC. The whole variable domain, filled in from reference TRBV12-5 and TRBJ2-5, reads DARVTQTPRHKVTEMGQEVTMRCQPILGHNTVFWYRQTMMQGLELLAYFRNRAPLDDSGMPKDRFSAEMPDATLATLKIQPSEPRDSAVYFCASGFIAGGNQETQYFGPGTRLLVL.

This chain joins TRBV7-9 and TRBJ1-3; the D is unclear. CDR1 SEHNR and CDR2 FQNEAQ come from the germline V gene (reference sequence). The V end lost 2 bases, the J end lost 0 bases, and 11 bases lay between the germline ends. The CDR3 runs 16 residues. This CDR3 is CASSLSQPSSGNTIYF. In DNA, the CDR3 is TGTGCCAGCAGCTTAAGCCAGCCCAGCTCTGGAAACACCATATATTTT.

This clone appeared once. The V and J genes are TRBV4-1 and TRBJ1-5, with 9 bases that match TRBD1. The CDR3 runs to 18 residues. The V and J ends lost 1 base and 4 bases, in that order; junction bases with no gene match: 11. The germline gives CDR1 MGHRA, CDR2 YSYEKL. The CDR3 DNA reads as TGCGCCAGCAGCCAAGCCCCGGGACAGGGTAAGAAGAATCAGCCCCAGCATTTT. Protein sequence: CASSQAPGQGKKNQPQHF.

CDR3 residues: CATNPRGAGPDTDTQYF. In DNA, the CDR3 is TGTGCCACCAACCCACGGGGGGCAGGGCCCGACACAGATACGCAGTATTTT. The rearrangement uses TRBV2 and TRBJ2-3; D may be TRBD2 (7 bases). Per the germline V gene, CDR1 is SNHLY and CDR2 is FYNNEI. V dropped 10 bases and J dropped 2 bases, with 25 bases sitting between them. This CDR3 has 17 residues. The variable domain in full, completed from reference TRBV2 and TRBJ2-3, reads EPEVTQTPSHQVTQMGQEVILRCVPISNHLYFYWYRQILGQKVEFLVSFYNNEISEKSEIFDDQFSVERPDGSNFTLKIRSTKLEDSAMYFCATNPRGAGPDTDTQYFGPGTRLTVL.

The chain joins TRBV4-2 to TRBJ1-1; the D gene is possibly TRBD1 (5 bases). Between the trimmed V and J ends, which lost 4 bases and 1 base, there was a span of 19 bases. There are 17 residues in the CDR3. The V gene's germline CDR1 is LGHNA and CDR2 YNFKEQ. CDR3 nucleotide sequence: TGTGCCAGCAGCCTCATCCCGGGGGGAGACAGGAACACTGAAGCTTTCTTT. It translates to CASSLIPGGDRNTEAFF.